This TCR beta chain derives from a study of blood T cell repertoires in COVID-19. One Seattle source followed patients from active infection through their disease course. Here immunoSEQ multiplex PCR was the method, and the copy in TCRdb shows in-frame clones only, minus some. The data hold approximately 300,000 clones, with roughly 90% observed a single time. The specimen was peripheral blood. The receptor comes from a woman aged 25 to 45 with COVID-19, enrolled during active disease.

CDR3 in DNA: TGTGCCAGCAGCTTCATGGGACAGTTCACAGATACGCAGTATTTT. This translates into CASSFMGQFTDTQYF. The chain has TRBV7-2 and TRBJ2-3, with 7 positions matching TRBD1. Trimming cost V 3 bases and J 2 bases; bases outside gene matches: 5. The CDR3 is 15 amino acids. CDR1 SGHTA and CDR2 FQGNSA come from the germline V gene.